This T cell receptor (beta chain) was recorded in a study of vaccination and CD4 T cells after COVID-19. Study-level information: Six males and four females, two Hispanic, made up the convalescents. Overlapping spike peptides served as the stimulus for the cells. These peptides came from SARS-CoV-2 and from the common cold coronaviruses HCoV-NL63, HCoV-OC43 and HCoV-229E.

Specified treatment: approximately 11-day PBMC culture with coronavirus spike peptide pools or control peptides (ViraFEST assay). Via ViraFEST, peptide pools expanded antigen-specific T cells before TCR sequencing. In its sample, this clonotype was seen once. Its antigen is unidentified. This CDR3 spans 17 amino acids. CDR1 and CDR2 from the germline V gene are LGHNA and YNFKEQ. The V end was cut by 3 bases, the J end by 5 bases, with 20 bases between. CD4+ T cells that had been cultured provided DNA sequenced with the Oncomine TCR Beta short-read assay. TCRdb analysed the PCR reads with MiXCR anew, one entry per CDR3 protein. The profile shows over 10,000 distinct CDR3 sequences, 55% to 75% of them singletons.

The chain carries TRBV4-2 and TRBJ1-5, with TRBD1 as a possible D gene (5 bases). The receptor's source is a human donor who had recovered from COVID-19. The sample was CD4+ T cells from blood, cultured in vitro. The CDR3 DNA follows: TGTGCCAGCAGCCAGGGTAACAGCGGGGGTTACGATCAGCCCCAGCATTTT. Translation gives CASSQGNSGGYDQPQHF.